This T cell receptor beta chain came from a study of T-cell reconstitution after alpha-beta-depleted transplantation in children. This clonotype has a count of ten or more. Unique molecular identifiers were used to barcode this TCRbeta library. TCRdb used MiXCR to reprocess the PCR reads, holding one entry per CDR3 protein. The table lists 70,000 to 95,000 distinct CDR3 sequences, more than 9% of them singletons. The CDR3 is made up of 20 amino acids. CDR1 and CDR2 from the germline V gene are LGHNA and YSLEER. V trimming: 0 bases; J trimming: 7 bases; junction bases outside the gene matches: 15. The sample consisted of PBMCs from the stem cell graft donor, taken from the stem cell graft. The chain links TRBV4-3 to TRBJ2-3; 14 nucleotides agree with TRBD2. This receptor was taken from a human donor who donated a stem cell graft to a child with inherited bone marrow failure. CDR3 sequence: CASSQDTGRGLAGGGNTQYF. CDR3 bases: TGCGCCAGCAGCCAAGACACCGGCAGAGGACTAGCGGGAGGAGGAAATACGCAGTATTTT.